What follows are 8 T cell receptor beta chains derived from one specimen sequenced in a study of blood T cell repertoires in COVID-19. The data were produced by immunoSEQ multiplex PCR, yet TCRdb's version contains in-frame clones alone and is incomplete. The sample has fewer than 350,000 clones; 89% are singletons. Material for sequencing was PBMCs or T cells enriched from blood (not recorded which). The source of these receptors is a man aged 55 to 70 who had recovered from COVID-19.

The genes are TRBV21-1 and TRBJ2-1; no DNA check was done on the table's D call, TRBD2. TRBV21-1 has pseudogene status. The CDR3 covers 13 residues. The CDR3 region is CASSELARDEQFF. For the CDR3, the DNA is TGTGCCAGCAGCGAACTAGCGAGGGATGAGCAGTTCTTC.

The chain couples TRBV6-5 to TRBJ1-3, with D unresolved. The CDR3 runs to 13 residues. The V gene's germline CDR1 is MNHEY and CDR2 SVGAGI. The V end lost 5 bases, the J end lost 6 bases, and 11 bases lay between the germline ends. CDR3 sequence (DNA): TGTGCCAGCAGTCCTCCCCGAGAAAACACCATATATTTT. Translation: CASSPPRENTIYF.

CDR3 in amino acids: CAIRADYASWEQYF. CDR3 DNA sequence: TGTGCCATCAGGGCGGACTACGCTTCGTGGGAGCAGTACTTC. The rearrangement joins TRBV10-3 to TRBJ2-7; D is possibly TRBD2 (6 bases). Looked up from germline, CDR1 is ENHRY and CDR2 is SYGVKD. The CDR3 loop spans 14 amino acids. V was clipped by 6 bases and J by 7 bases, with 19 bases between them.

The gene calls are TRBV7-2 and TRBJ1-2; tentative D call: TRBD1 (6 bases). The germline V gene encodes CDR1 SGHTA and CDR2 FQGNSA. V lost 5 bases and J lost 2, with 18 bases in between. The CDR3 totals 16 residues. CDR3 nucleotide sequence: TGTGCCAGCAGCCCGAGGACAGCCCGACTCAACTATGGCTACACCTTC. This codes for CASSPRTARLNYGYTF. The full variable domain, its missing parts supplied by reference TRBV7-2 and TRBJ1-2, is GAGVSQSPSNKVTEKGKDVELRCDPISGHTALYWYRQSLGQGLEFLIYFQGNSAPDKSGLPSDRFSAERTGGSVSTLTIQRTQQEDSAVYLCASSPRTARLNYGYTFGSGTRLTVV.

The chain couples TRBV6-5 to TRBJ2-7; 8 positions agree with TRBD1. Unmatched junction bases numbered 8, after V lost 2 bases and J lost 5 bases. This CDR3 has 15 amino acids. The germline CDR1 and CDR2 sequences are MNHEY and SVGAGI. CDR3 nucleotides: TGTGCCAGCAGTTACAATTCAGGGGGCCTCAACGAGCAGTACTTC. Its translation: CASSYNSGGLNEQYF.

With respect to this clone: Other DNA sequences in this sample translate to the same CDR3. The chain recombines TRBV5-1 with TRBJ2-5, with D perhaps TRBD1 (6 bases). CDR1 and CDR2 (germline): SGHRS, YFSETQ. The CDR3 consists of 14 residues. V was trimmed by 4 bases and J by 2 bases, leaving 12 bases between them. The CDR3: CASSLTGGQETQYF. CDR3 nucleotides: TGCGCCAGCAGCCTGACAGGTGGACAAGAGACCCAGTACTTC.

The chain recombines TRBV18 with TRBJ2-7; 7 bases agree with TRBD1. The length of the CDR3 is 14 residues. Germline V lookup: CDR1 KGHSH, CDR2 LQKENI. V was clipped by 3 bases and J by 2 bases; unmatched bases: 4. The CDR3 DNA is TGTGCCAGCTCACCCGGGACAGAGCCCTACGAGCAGTACTTC. This sequence encodes CASSPGTEPYEQYF.

The chain is built from TRBV28 and TRBJ2-3; TRBD2 is a possible D gene (6 bases). This CDR3 is built from 15 residues. Per the germline V gene, CDR1 is MDHEN and CDR2 is SYDVKM. Trimming cost V 2 bases and J 2 bases, with 11 bases left between them. The DNA of the CDR3 is TGTGCCAGCAGTTTACTGGCGGGGTTCACAGATACGCAGTATTTT. This sequence encodes CASSLLAGFTDTQYF.